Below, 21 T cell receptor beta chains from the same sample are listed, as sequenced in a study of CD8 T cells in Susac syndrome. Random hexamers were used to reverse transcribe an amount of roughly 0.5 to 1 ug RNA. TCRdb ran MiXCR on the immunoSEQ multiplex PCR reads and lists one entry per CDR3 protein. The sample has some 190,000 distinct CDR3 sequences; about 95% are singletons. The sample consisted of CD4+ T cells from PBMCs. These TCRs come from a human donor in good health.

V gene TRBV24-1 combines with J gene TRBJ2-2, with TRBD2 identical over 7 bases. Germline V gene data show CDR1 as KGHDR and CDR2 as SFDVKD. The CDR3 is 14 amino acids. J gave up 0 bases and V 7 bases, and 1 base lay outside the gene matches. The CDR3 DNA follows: TGTGCCACCAGGAGCGGGGCGAACACCGGGGAGCTGTTTTTT. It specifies CATRSGANTGELFF.

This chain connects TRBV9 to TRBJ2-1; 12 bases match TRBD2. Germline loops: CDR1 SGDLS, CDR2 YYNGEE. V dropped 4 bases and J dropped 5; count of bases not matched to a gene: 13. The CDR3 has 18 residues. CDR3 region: CASSSQYSSGRAHNEQFF. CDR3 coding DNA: TGTGCCAGCAGCTCCCAATATTCTAGCGGGAGGGCCCACAATGAGCAGTTCTTC.

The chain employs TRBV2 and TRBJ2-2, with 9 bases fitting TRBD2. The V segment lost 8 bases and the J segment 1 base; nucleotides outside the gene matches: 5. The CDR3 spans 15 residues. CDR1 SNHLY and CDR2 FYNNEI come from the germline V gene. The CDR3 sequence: CASSRLAVNTGELFF. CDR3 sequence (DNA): TGTGCCAGCTCGAGACTAGCGGTGAACACCGGGGAGCTGTTTTTT. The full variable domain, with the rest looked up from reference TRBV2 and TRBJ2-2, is EPEVTQTPSHQVTQMGQEVILRCVPISNHLYFYWYRQILGQKVEFLVSFYNNEISEKSEIFDDQFSVERPDGSNFTLKIRSTKLEDSAMYFCASSRLAVNTGELFFGEGSRLTVL.

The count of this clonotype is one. CDR3 protein: CSARQIYEQYF. CDR3 DNA: TGCAGTGCTAGGCAAATCTACGAGCAGTACTTC. The genes are TRBV20-1 and TRBJ2-7; unclear D gene. Germline CDR1 is DFQATT and CDR2 is SNEGSKA (reference sequence). Trimming shortened V by 3 bases and J by 3 bases, and 6 bases separated the two germline ends. CDR3 size: 11 residues.

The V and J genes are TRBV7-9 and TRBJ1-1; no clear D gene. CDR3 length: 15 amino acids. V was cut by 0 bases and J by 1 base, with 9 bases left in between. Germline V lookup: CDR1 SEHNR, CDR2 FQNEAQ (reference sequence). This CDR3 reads CASSLALTENTEAFF. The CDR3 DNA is TGTGCCAGCAGCTTAGCCCTTACAGAGAACACTGAAGCTTTCTTT.

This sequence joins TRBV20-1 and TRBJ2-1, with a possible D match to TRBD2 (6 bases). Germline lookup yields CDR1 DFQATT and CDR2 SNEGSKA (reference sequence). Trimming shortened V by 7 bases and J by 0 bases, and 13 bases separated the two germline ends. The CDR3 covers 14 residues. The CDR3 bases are TGCAGTGTCTTAGCGGCCCGCTCCTACAATGAGCAGTTCTTC. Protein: CSVLAARSYNEQFF.

This CDR3 reads CSVEAQGMYEQYF. As DNA, the CDR3 is TGCAGCGTTGAGGCACAGGGTATGTACGAGCAGTACTTC. The J gene is TRBJ2-7, the V gene TRBV29-1, with D possibly being TRBD1 (6 bases). Between the trimmed V and J ends, which lost 3 bases and 4 bases, there was a span of 13 bases. The CDR3 is made up of 13 amino acids. Germline values: CDR1 SQVTM, CDR2 ANQGSEA.

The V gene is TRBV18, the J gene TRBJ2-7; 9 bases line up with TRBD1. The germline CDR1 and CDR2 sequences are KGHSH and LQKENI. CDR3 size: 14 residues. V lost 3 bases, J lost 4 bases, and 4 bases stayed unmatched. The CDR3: CASSPVGQGYEQYF. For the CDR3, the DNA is TGTGCCAGCTCACCGGTGGGACAGGGTTACGAGCAGTACTTC.

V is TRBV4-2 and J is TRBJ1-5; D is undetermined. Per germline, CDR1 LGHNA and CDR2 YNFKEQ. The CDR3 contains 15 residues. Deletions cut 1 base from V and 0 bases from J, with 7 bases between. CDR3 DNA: TGTGCCAGCAGCCAAGGCCGGTATAGCAATCAGCCCCAGCATTTT. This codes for CASSQGRYSNQPQHF.

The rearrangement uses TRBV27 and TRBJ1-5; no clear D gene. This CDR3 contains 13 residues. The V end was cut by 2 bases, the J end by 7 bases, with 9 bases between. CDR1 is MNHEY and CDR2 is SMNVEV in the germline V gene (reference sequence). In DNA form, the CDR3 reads TGTGCCAGCAGTTTAAGACCAGCCCAGCCCCAGCATTTT. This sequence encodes CASSLRPAQPQHF.

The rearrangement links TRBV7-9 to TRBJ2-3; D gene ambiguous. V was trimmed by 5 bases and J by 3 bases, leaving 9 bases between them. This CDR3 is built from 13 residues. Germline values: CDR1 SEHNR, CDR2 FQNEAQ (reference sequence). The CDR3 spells CASSLSQTDTQYF. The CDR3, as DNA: TGTGCCAGCAGCCTGTCCCAGACAGATACGCAGTATTTT.

The DNA for the CDR3 is TGTGCCAGCAGTTTAGGGGGACGGAACACTGAAGCTTTCTTT. It encodes CASSLGGRNTEAFF. This chain links TRBV27 with TRBJ1-1, with D tentatively TRBD1 (5 bases). Per the germline V gene, CDR1 is MNHEY and CDR2 is SMNVEV (reference sequence). The CDR3 consists of 14 residues. V lost 2 bases and J 1 base, leaving 8 bases between the germline ends.

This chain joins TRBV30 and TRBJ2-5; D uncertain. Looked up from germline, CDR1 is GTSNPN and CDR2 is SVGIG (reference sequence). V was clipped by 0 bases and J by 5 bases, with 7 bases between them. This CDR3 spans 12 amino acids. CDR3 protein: CAWSVRTETQYF. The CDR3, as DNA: TGTGCCTGGAGTGTAAGGACCGAGACCCAGTACTTC. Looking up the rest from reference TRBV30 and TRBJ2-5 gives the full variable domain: SQTIHQWPATLVQPVGSPLSLECTVEGTSNPNLYWYRQAAGRGLQLLFYSVGIGQISSEVPQNLSASRPQDRQFILSSKKLLLSDSGFYLCAWSVRTETQYFGPGTRLLVL.

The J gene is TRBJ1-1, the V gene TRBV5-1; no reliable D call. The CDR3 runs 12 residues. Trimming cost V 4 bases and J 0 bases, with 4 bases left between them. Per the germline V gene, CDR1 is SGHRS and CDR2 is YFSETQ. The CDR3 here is CASSEMNTEAFF. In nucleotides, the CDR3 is TGCGCCAGCAGCGAGATGAACACTGAAGCTTTCTTT.

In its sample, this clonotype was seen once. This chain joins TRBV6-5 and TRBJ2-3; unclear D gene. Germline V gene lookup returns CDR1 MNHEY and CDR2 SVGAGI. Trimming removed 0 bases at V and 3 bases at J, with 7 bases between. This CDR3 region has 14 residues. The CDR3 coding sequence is TGTGCCAGCAGTTACTCGCTAGGGACAGATACGCAGTATTTT. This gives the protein CASSYSLGTDTQYF.

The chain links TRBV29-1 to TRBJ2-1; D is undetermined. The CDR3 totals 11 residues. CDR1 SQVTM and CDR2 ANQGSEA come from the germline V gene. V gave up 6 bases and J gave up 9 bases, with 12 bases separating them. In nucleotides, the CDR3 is TGCAGCGTCAGGCCCCTCCCTGAGCAGTTCTTC. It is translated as CSVRPLPEQFF.

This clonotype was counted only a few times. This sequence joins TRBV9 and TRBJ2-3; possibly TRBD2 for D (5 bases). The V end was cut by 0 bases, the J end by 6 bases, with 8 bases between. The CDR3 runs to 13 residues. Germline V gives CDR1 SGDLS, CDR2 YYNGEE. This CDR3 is CASSVASGDTQYF. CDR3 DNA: TGTGCCAGCAGCGTAGCTTCGGGGGATACGCAGTATTTT.

The CDR3 protein is CASSASGRSYNEQFF. In DNA, the CDR3 is TGTGCCAGCAGCGCTAGCGGGAGATCCTACAATGAGCAGTTCTTC. This chain uses TRBV7-2 with TRBJ2-1, with TRBD2 matching 10 bases. This CDR3 region has 15 residues. CDR1 and CDR2 from the germline V gene are SGHTA and FQGNSA. J was trimmed by 1 base and V by 5 bases; bases with no gene match: 2.

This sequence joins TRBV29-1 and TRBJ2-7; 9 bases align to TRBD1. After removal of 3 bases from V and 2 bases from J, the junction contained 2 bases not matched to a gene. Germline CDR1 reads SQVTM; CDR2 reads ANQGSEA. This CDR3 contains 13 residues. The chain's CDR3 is CSVETGGPYEQYF. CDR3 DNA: TGCAGCGTTGAGACAGGGGGACCCTACGAGCAGTACTTC.

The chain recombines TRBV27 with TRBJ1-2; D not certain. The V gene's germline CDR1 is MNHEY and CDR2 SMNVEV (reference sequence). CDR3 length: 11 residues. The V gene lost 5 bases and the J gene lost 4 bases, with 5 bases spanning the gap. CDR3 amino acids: CASSDFYGYTF. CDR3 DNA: TGTGCCAGCAGTGACTTCTATGGCTACACCTTC.

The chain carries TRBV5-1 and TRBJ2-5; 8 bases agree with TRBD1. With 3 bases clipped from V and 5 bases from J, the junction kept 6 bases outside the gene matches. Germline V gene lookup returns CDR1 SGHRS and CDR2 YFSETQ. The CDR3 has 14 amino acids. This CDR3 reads CASSSAGGRETQYF. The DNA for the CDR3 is TGCGCCAGCAGCTCGGCAGGGGGCCGGGAGACCCAGTACTTC.